These 21 T cell receptor beta chains were all obtained from the same sample, sequenced in a study of blood T cell repertoires in COVID-19. The method was immunoSEQ multiplex PCR; TCRdb's version includes in-frame clones alone and lacks a portion of them. The sample carries approximately 450,000 clones, around 91% recorded once. Input material: PBMCs or T cells enriched from blood (not recorded which). The source of these receptors is a man aged 25 to 40 who had recovered from COVID-19.

The chain carries TRBV5-4 and TRBJ2-5, with 11 nucleotides matching TRBD2. Germline assignment: CDR1 SGHNT and CDR2 YYREEE (reference sequence). The J segment lost 5 bases and the V segment lost 2 bases, leaving 8 bases of the junction unmatched. The CDR3 runs to 16 residues. In DNA, the CDR3 is TGTGCCAGCAGCTTTTTGACTAGCGGGACCACGGAGACCCAGTACTTC. The encoded protein is CASSFLTSGTTETQYF.

This clone was found once. The rearrangement links TRBV28 to TRBJ1-4; TRBD1 agrees at 8 bases. Unmatched junction bases numbered 7, after V lost 11 bases and J lost 5 bases. Looked up from germline, CDR1 is MDHEN and CDR2 is SYDVKM. This CDR3 is built from 13 residues. CDR3 sequence reads: CACRQGRNEKLFF. DNA of the CDR3: TGTGCCTGCCGACAGGGGCGAAATGAAAAACTGTTTTTT.

The rearrangement links TRBV5-4 to TRBJ1-1, with a weak D call TRBD1 (5 bases). The germline CDR1 and CDR2 sequences are SGHNT and YYREEE (reference sequence). Between the trimmed V and J ends, which lost 3 bases and 5 bases, there was a span of 8 bases. The CDR3 contains 12 residues. The CDR3 region has the DNA TGTGCCAGCAGCTGGGGGGAGACTGAAGCTTTCTTT. Translation: CASSWGETEAFF.

The chain has TRBV19 and TRBJ2-4; 9 nucleotides match TRBD2. The germline V gene has CDR1 LNHDA and CDR2 SQIVND (reference sequence). The J segment lost 6 bases and the V segment lost 10 bases, leaving 7 bases of the junction unmatched. The CDR3 extends over 13 amino acids. The CDR3 DNA reads as TGTGCCACCACGGGACTAGCTTTAAACATTCAGTACTTC. Amino acid sequence: CATTGLALNIQYF.

This chain connects TRBV7-6 to TRBJ2-7, with 7 bases that match TRBD1. The CDR3 contains 14 residues. V shed 5 bases and J 5 bases; nucleotides not matched to a gene: 9. CDR1 is SGHVS, CDR2 FNYEAQ, per germline. The chain's CDR3 is CASSRRTGLNEQYF. The CDR3 nucleotides are TGTGCCAGCAGCCGACGGACAGGTCTGAACGAGCAGTACTTC. Looking up the rest from reference TRBV7-6 and TRBJ2-7 gives the full variable domain: GAGVSQSPRYKVTKRGQDVALRCDPISGHVSLYWYRQALGQGPEFLTYFNYEAQQDKSGLPNDRFSAERPEGSISTLTIQRTEQRDSAMYRCASSRRTGLNEQYFGPGTRLTVT.

The gene calls are TRBV5-8 and TRBJ1-1; no firm D call. Germline V gives CDR1 SGHTS, CDR2 YDEGEE. V shed 1 base and J shed 1 base, with 11 bases lying between them. The CDR3 extends over 15 amino acids. CDR3 DNA sequence: TGTGCCAGCAGCTTGTTATGGTCAGGGAACACTGAAGCTTTCTTT. It yields the protein CASSLLWSGNTEAFF.

The V call is TRBV30, the J call TRBJ2-7; perhaps TRBD2 as D (7 bases). Per germline, CDR1 GTSNPN and CDR2 SVGIG (reference sequence). Trimming shortened V by 2 bases and J by 0 bases, and 11 bases separated the two germline ends. The CDR3 extends over 14 amino acids. This CDR3 is CAWSRAGASYEQYF. DNA of the CDR3: TGTGCCTGGAGTAGGGCGGGGGCCTCCTACGAGCAGTACTTC.

This chain connects TRBV12-3 or TRBV12-4 to TRBJ2-5, with TRBD2 matching 10 bases. The CDR3 consists of 13 residues. Trimming cost V 6 bases and J 5 bases; bases outside gene matches: 3. CDR3 region: CASRLAGRETQYF. The DNA of the CDR3 is TGTGCCAGCAGACTAGCGGGGAGGGAGACCCAGTACTTC.

On this clone: Compared with germline, one end of the junction differs, possibly owing to a read error. This sequence joins TRBV7-6 and TRBJ2-7; TRBD1 might be the D (5 bases). Germline lookup yields CDR1 SGHVS and CDR2 FNYEAQ. This CDR3 comprises 10 residues. CDR3 DNA sequence: TGCCTGACAGAGCCCTACGAGCAGTACTTC. It translates to CLTEPYEQYF.

This clone was seen repeatedly, ten times or more. This rearrangement joins TRBV7-9 to TRBJ2-7; TRBD1 might be the D (6 bases). CDR3 length: 12 residues. From germline, CDR1 is SEHNR and CDR2 FQNEAQ (reference sequence). Deletions cut 5 bases from V and 6 bases from J, with 11 bases between. CDR3 bases: TGTGCCAGCAGCAAACAGGGTCCCGAGCAGTACTTC. Its protein is CASSKQGPEQYF.

The chain couples TRBV18 to TRBJ2-3, with D unclear. Trimming removed 6 bases from V and 0 bases from J, with 4 bases in between. The CDR3 is 12 amino acids. CDR1 and CDR2 from the germline V gene are KGHSH and LQKENI. CDR3 nucleotides: TGTGCCAGCTCGACAAGCACAGATACGCAGTATTTT. It is translated as CASSTSTDTQYF. Full variable domain (outside the CDR3, taken from reference TRBV18 and TRBJ2-3): NAGVMQNPRHLVRRRGQEARLRCSPMKGHSHVYWYRQLPEEGLKFMVYLQKENIIDESGMPKERFSAEFPKEGPSILRIQQVVRGDSAAYFCASSTSTDTQYFGPGTRLTVL.

The chain carries TRBV5-1 and TRBJ2-7, with TRBD2 identical over 8 bases. The length of the CDR3 is 14 residues. CDR1 and CDR2 (germline): SGHRS, YFSETQ. Trimming cost V 6 bases and J 1 base; bases outside gene matches: 6. CDR3 DNA: TGCGCCAGCAAATTTAGCGGGGCATCCTACGAGCAGTACTTC. Amino acids: CASKFSGASYEQYF.

The chain uses TRBV5-1 and TRBJ2-3; D gene unclear. The CDR3 extends over 14 amino acids. The V gene's germline CDR1 is SGHRS and CDR2 YFSETQ. V was trimmed by 4 bases and J by 0 bases, leaving 9 bases between them. CDR3: CASSGGSSTDTQYF. The CDR3 nucleotides read TGCGCCAGCAGCGGCGGATCTAGCACAGATACGCAGTATTTT.

The chain links TRBV5-4 to TRBJ1-3, with D unresolved. The CDR3 extends over 13 amino acids. V was shortened by 8 bases and J by 0 bases, with 9 bases between the two germline ends. The germline V gene encodes CDR1 SGHNT and CDR2 YYREEE (reference sequence). CDR3 sequence reads: CASSSYSGNTIYF. The CDR3 DNA reads as TGTGCCAGTTCCTCTTACTCTGGAAACACCATATATTTT.

This chain connects TRBV12-3 or TRBV12-4 to TRBJ2-1, with TRBD2 as a possible D gene (5 bases). V was shortened by 8 bases and J by 4 bases, with 12 bases between the two germline ends. This CDR3 is 13 amino acids long. CDR3 DNA sequence: TGTGCCAGCGGACTCTCGGTTTACAATGAGCAGTTCTTC. Its protein is CASGLSVYNEQFF.

The J gene is TRBJ1-1, the V gene TRBV2; D perhaps matches TRBD1 (5 bases). The germline V gene has CDR1 SNHLY and CDR2 FYNNEI. The CDR3 is made up of 12 amino acids. Trimming pared 2 bases from V and 11 bases from J, leaving 12 bases between. This chain's CDR3 is CASSESPRAAFF. The DNA of the CDR3 is TGTGCCAGCAGTGAATCCCCCAGGGCTGCTTTCTTT.

This rearrangement joins TRBV30 to TRBJ2-1, with 7 positions matching TRBD1. Trimming at V came to 7 bases and at J to 13 bases, leaving 7 bases not matched to a gene. Germline V lookup: CDR1 GTSNPN, CDR2 SVGIG (reference sequence). The CDR3 runs to 10 residues. DNA for the CDR3: TGTGCCTTAGACAGGGATGGACAGTTCTTC. Translation: CALDRDGQFF.

This chain links TRBV7-9 with TRBJ1-1; 9 bases fit TRBD1. The CDR3 contains 18 residues. Germline V gene sequence: CDR1 SEHNR, CDR2 FQNEAQ (reference sequence). The junction had 18 bases not matched to a gene; V was cut back by 5 bases and J by 5 bases. The CDR3 sequence is CASSLDWSTGGSGTEAFF. The CDR3 DNA reads as TGTGCCAGCAGCCTGGACTGGTCGACAGGGGGATCGGGTACTGAAGCTTTCTTT.

The chain links TRBV7-2 to TRBJ2-7; no clear D gene. The CDR3 covers 13 residues. The germline V gene has CDR1 SGHTA and CDR2 FQGNSA. V was cut by 5 bases and J by 4 bases, with 12 bases left in between. In DNA form, the CDR3 reads TGTGCCAGCAGCCCGGGTGTCGGATACGAGCAGTACTTC. Translating gives CASSPGVGYEQYF.

The chain employs TRBV19 and TRBJ2-1; D uncertain. Germline V gives CDR1 LNHDA, CDR2 SQIVND (reference sequence). The CDR3 is 12 residues long. V lost 5 bases and J 7 bases, leaving 9 bases between the germline ends. In DNA, the CDR3 is TGTGCCAGTAGTCGGCAGACAAATGAGCAGTTCTTC. It specifies CASSRQTNEQFF.

V and J are TRBV4-1 and TRBJ2-7, with D tentatively TRBD2 (5 bases). This CDR3 has 14 residues. The germline gives CDR1 MGHRA, CDR2 YSYEKL. Trimming left V 5 bases short and J 4 bases short, with 15 bases between. CDR3 in amino acids: CASSTSGSPYEQYF. The DNA of the CDR3 is TGCGCCAGCAGCACCTCGGGGTCTCCTTACGAGCAGTACTTC.